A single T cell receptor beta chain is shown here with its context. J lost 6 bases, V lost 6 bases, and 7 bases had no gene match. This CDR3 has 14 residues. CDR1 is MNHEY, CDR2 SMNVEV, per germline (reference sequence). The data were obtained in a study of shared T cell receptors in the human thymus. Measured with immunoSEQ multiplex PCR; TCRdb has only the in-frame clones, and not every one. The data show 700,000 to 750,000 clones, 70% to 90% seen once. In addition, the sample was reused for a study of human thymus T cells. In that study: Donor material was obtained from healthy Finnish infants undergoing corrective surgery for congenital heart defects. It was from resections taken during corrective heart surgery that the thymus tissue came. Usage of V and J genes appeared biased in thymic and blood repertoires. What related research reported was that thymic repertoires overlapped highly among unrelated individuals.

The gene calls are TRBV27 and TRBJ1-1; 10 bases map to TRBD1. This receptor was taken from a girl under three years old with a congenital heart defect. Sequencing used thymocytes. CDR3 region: CASSSGTGVPEAFF. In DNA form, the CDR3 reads TGTGCCAGCAGCTCCGGGACAGGGGTCCCTGAAGCTTTCTTT.